The clone carrying this T cell receptor (beta chain) was counted at least ten times. Losses at the gene ends were 5 bases for V and 4 bases for J; bases not matched to a gene: 8. The CDR3 totals 15 residues. CDR1 and CDR2 (germline): MNHNY, SVGAGI (reference sequence). TCRdb re-called the 5' RACE reads through MiXCR, storing one row per CDR3 protein. The top ten hold about 5% of the sample, which has some 46,000 distinct CDR3 sequences, over 9% seen once. The sample comes from a study of neurological immune-mediated disorders. The clonotype originates from a man aged 70 or older with HTLV-1-associated myelopathy (HAM/TSP). Sequencing was performed on PBMCs. The rearrangement joins TRBV6-6 to TRBJ2-3; TRBD2 matches at 8 bases. CDR3 coding DNA: TGTGCCAGCAGTAAAGCGGGAGTCAGGGCAGATACGCAGTATTTT. This translates into CASSKAGVRADTQYF.